This is a list of T cell receptor beta chains from one sample in a study of T cell changes during pregnancy in multiple sclerosis. Profiling relied on immunoSEQ multiplex PCR, and the TCRdb table lists in-frame clones only, not all of them. The data show 90,000 to 100,000 clones, around 93% seen once. The input for sequencing was peripheral blood, taken in the first trimester of pregnancy. These receptors were obtained from a female donor with multiple sclerosis, enrolled in a pregnancy study. Each CDR3 is given with its conserved first and last residue. Each record gives: V gene, D gene, J gene, clone size, CDR3 protein, CDR3 DNA. A D gene is named only where the DNA matches it firmly. Clone size appears in some rows only: once, few, many, or a class for an expanded clone.

V: TRBV2
D: TRBD2
J: TRBJ2-3
size: NA
CDR3: CASSTGTSGVDTQYF
DNA: TGTGCCAGCAGTACCGGGACTAGCGGGGTGGATACGCAGTATTTT

V: TRBV6-5
D: NA
J: TRBJ2-1
size: NA
CDR3: CASSYSSVIGEQFF
DNA: TGTGCCAGCAGTTACTCGAGTGTAATCGGTGAGCAGTTCTTC

V: TRBV2
D: NA
J: TRBJ2-7
size: NA
CDR3: CASSPPDSEQYF
DNA: TGTGCCAGCAGTCCCCCTGACTCCGAGCAGTACTTC

V: TRBV19
D: NA
J: TRBJ2-1
size: NA
CDR3: CASSIDGESSYNEQFF
DNA: TGTGCCAGTAGTATAGATGGGGAGAGCTCCTACAATGAGCAGTTCTTC

V: TRBV9
D: NA
J: TRBJ2-5
size: NA
CDR3: CASSVVGGTQYF
DNA: TGTGCCAGCAGCGTGGTAGGAGGGACCCAGTACTTC

V: TRBV2
D: TRBD1
J: TRBJ1-1
size: NA
CDR3: CASRETGARTEAFF
DNA: TGTGCCAGCAGAGAGACAGGGGCTAGGACTGAAGCTTTCTTT

V: TRBV30
D: NA
J: TRBJ1-5
size: once
CDR3: CAWTSWGEGNQPQHF
DNA: TGTGCCTGGACTTCTTGGGGCGAGGGCAATCAGCCCCAGCATTTT

V: TRBV5-4
D: TRBD2
J: TRBJ2-1
size: NA
CDR3: CASSFGGADNEQFF
DNA: TGTGCCAGCAGCTTCGGGGGGGCCGACAATGAGCAGTTCTTC

V: TRBV9
D: NA
J: TRBJ2-3
size: once
CDR3: CASSRDTDTQYF
DNA: TGTGCCAGCAGCCGAGACACAGATACGCAGTATTTT

V: TRBV5-5
D: TRBD2
J: TRBJ2-1
size: NA
CDR3: CASSDIAGVYNEQFF
DNA: TGTGCCAGCAGCGATATAGCGGGGGTCTACAATGAGCAGTTCTTC

V: TRBV5-8
D: NA
J: TRBJ1-1
size: NA
CDR3: CASSLGGKGNVGAFF
DNA: TGTGCCAGCAGCTTGGGAGGGAAGGGTAACGTTGGAGCTTTCTTT

V: TRBV9
D: NA
J: TRBJ2-1
size: NA
CDR3: CASSVGASLHEQFF
DNA: TGTGCCAGCAGCGTAGGGGCTAGCTTACATGAGCAGTTCTTC

V: TRBV19
D: TRBD1
J: TRBJ2-7
size: NA
CDR3: CASSIRDRAYEQYF
DNA: TGTGCCAGTAGTATCCGAGACAGGGCTTACGAGCAGTACTTC

V: TRBV19
D: NA
J: TRBJ2-1
size: NA
CDR3: CASRVGVGADEQFF
DNA: TGTGCCAGTAGGGTAGGGGTTGGGGCGGATGAGCAGTTCTTC

V: TRBV6-6
D: TRBD1
J: TRBJ1-2
size: NA
CDR3: CASSPILRQGQGGYTF
DNA: TGTGCCAGCAGTCCGATTCTCCGACAGGGCCAAGGTGGCTACACCTTC

V: TRBV7-3
D: TRBD1
J: TRBJ2-7
size: NA
CDR3: CASSPGQGSHEQYF
DNA: TGTGCCAGCAGCCCCGGACAGGGCTCCCACGAGCAGTACTTC

V: TRBV19
D: TRBD1
J: TRBJ1-5
size: NA
CDR3: CASSQPTAGGYNQPQHF
DNA: TGTGCCAGTAGCCAACCAACTGCAGGGGGGTACAATCAGCCCCAGCATTTT

V: TRBV9
D: TRBD1
J: TRBJ2-7
size: NA
CDR3: CASSVDRDRYEQYF
DNA: TGTGCCAGCAGCGTCGACAGGGACCGGTACGAGCAGTACTTC

V: TRBV6-5
D: NA
J: TRBJ1-1
size: NA
CDR3: CASSPGLFSGAFF
DNA: TGTGCCAGCAGCCCTGGACTCTTCAGTGGAGCTTTCTTT

V: TRBV6-1
D: NA
J: TRBJ1-1
size: NA
CDR3: CASSAGIVGEAFF
DNA: TGTGCCAGCAGTGCAGGGATAGTAGGTGAAGCTTTCTTT

V: TRBV19
D: NA
J: TRBJ1-2
size: NA
CDR3: CASSIYTQRETNYGYTF
DNA: TGTGCCAGTAGTATATACACACAGAGAGAAACTAACTATGGCTACACCTTC

V: TRBV11-2
D: TRBD1
J: TRBJ2-5
size: NA
CDR3: CASSLGLRDSKQETQYF
DNA: TGTGCCAGCAGCTTAGGACTCCGGGACAGCAAACAAGAGACCCAGTACTTC

V: TRBV27
D: NA
J: TRBJ1-4
size: NA
CDR3: CASSLISPQRVTTNEKLFF
DNA: TGTGCCAGCAGTTTAATATCCCCCCAGCGGGTTACAACTAATGAAAAACTGTTTTTT

V: TRBV6-1
D: NA
J: TRBJ2-1
size: NA
CDR3: CASREGAPSYNEQFF
DNA: TGTGCCAGCAGGGAAGGGGCTCCCTCCTACAATGAGCAGTTCTTC

V: TRBV4-1
D: NA
J: TRBJ2-7
size: NA
CDR3: CASSQDRSSYEQYF
DNA: TGCGCCAGCAGCCAAGACCGTAGCTCCTACGAGCAGTACTTC

V: TRBV9
D: TRBD1
J: TRBJ2-2
size: NA
CDR3: CASSASRTGVGTGELFF
DNA: TGTGCCAGCAGTGCTAGTAGGACAGGGGTAGGCACCGGGGAGCTGTTTTTT

V: TRBV9
D: NA
J: TRBJ2-3
size: NA
CDR3: CASSVEGTASTDTQYF
DNA: TGTGCCAGCAGCGTGGAGGGGACGGCTAGCACAGATACGCAGTATTTT

V: TRBV7-8
D: NA
J: TRBJ2-7
size: few
CDR3: CASSFYPGEQYF
DNA: TGTGCCAGCAGCTTCTATCCGGGGGAGCAGTACTTC

V: TRBV6-5
D: NA
J: TRBJ1-1
size: NA
CDR3: CASSYSRTVRNTEAFF
DNA: TGTGCCAGCAGTTACTCTAGGACAGTAAGGAACACTGAAGCTTTCTTT

V: TRBV30
D: NA
J: TRBJ1-3
size: NA
CDR3: CAWNLGGNAGNTIYF
DNA: TGTGCCTGGAACCTAGGGGGTAATGCTGGAAACACCATATATTTT

V: TRBV6-5
D: TRBD2
J: TRBJ2-7
size: once
CDR3: CASVETGGRSDEQYF
DNA: TGTGCCAGCGTCGAAACGGGGGGACGTTCGGACGAGCAGTACTTC

V: TRBV6-6
D: NA
J: TRBJ2-7
size: NA
CDR3: CASADSTYEQYF
DNA: TGTGCCAGCGCAGACAGCACCTACGAGCAGTACTTC

V: TRBV5-5
D: TRBD2
J: TRBJ2-5
size: NA
CDR3: CASSSGLAGGETQYF
DNA: TGTGCCAGCAGCAGTGGACTAGCGGGGGGGGAGACCCAGTACTTC

V: TRBV9
D: NA
J: TRBJ1-1
size: once
CDR3: CASSAGTFNTEAFF
DNA: TGTGCCAGCAGCGCTGGGACTTTTAACACTGAAGCTTTCTTT

V: TRBV29-1
D: NA
J: TRBJ2-7
size: NA
CDR3: CSVLRVPPYEQYF
DNA: TGCAGCGTTCTAAGAGTCCCCCCTTACGAGCAGTACTTC

V: TRBV2
D: NA
J: TRBJ1-1
size: NA
CDR3: CASSEAGGTTEAFF
DNA: TGTGCCAGCAGTGAAGCAGGAGGGACCACTGAAGCTTTCTTT

V: TRBV13
D: NA
J: TRBJ2-7
size: once
CDR3: CASSLAGNEQYF
DNA: TGTGCCAGCAGCTTAGCAGGGAACGAGCAGTACTTC

V: TRBV5-1
D: NA
J: TRBJ2-5
size: NA
CDR3: CASSLTGITQETQYF
DNA: TGCGCCAGCAGCTTGACAGGGATCACCCAAGAGACCCAGTACTTC

V: TRBV6-5
D: NA
J: TRBJ1-1
size: NA
CDR3: CASSYSSNYPEAFF
DNA: TGTGCCAGCAGTTACTCGAGTAACTACCCTGAAGCTTTCTTT

V: TRBV6-1
D: NA
J: TRBJ2-7
size: NA
CDR3: CASTREKPSPYEQYF
DNA: TGTGCCAGCACGAGAGAAAAACCCTCTCCCTACGAGCAGTACTTC

V: TRBV11-3
D: NA
J: TRBJ2-1
size: NA
CDR3: CASSTNGGSSYNEQFF
DNA: TGTGCCAGCAGCACAAACGGGGGAAGCTCCTACAATGAGCAGTTCTTC

V: TRBV7-9
D: NA
J: TRBJ2-3
size: NA
CDR3: CASSLQGISDTQYF
DNA: TGTGCCAGCAGCTTACAGGGAATTTCAGATACGCAGTATTTT

V: TRBV6-6
D: NA
J: TRBJ1-2
size: once
CDR3: CAVAGGYGYTF
DNA: TGTGCCGTCGCGGGTGGCTATGGCTACACCTTC

V: TRBV19
D: NA
J: TRBJ2-2
size: NA
CDR3: CATRLYSNTGELFF
DNA: TGTGCCACTCGGTTGTACTCGAACACCGGGGAGCTGTTTTTT

V: TRBV6-5
D: NA
J: TRBJ1-2
size: NA
CDR3: CASSYGGGLGGYTF
DNA: TGTGCCAGCAGCTACGGGGGGGGTTTGGGGGGCTACACCTTC

V: TRBV19
D: TRBD1
J: TRBJ2-7
size: NA
CDR3: CASSQVGQGYEQYF
DNA: TGTGCCAGTAGTCAGGTGGGACAGGGTTACGAGCAGTACTTC

V: TRBV27
D: TRBD1
J: TRBJ1-5
size: NA
CDR3: CASSAYGQVSNQPQHF
DNA: TGTGCCAGCAGTGCCTACGGACAGGTTAGCAATCAGCCCCAGCATTTT

V: TRBV10-3
D: TRBD2
J: TRBJ2-5
size: NA
CDR3: CAIRGTSGVPETQYF
DNA: TGTGCCATCAGGGGGACTAGCGGGGTCCCAGAGACCCAGTACTTC

V: TRBV7-9
D: TRBD2
J: TRBJ2-1
size: NA
CDR3: CASSFPLGAGGKYNEQFF
DNA: TGTGCCAGCAGCTTCCCGCTGGGGGCGGGGGGCAAATACAATGAGCAGTTCTTC